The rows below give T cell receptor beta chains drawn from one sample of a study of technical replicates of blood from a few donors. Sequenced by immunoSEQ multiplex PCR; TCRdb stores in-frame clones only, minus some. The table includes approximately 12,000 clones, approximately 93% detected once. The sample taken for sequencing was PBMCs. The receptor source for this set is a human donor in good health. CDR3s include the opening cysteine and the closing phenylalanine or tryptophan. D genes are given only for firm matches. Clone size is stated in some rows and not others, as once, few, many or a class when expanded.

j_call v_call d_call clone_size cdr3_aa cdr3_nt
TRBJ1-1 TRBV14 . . CASSQGQVGTEAFF TGTGCCAGCAGCCAAGGACAAGTAGGCACTGAAGCTTTCTTT
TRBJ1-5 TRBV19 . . CASKGRQSSNQPQHF TGTGCCAGTAAGGGGCGACAGAGTAGCAATCAGCCCCAGCATTTT
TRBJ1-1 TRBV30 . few CAWSRGLDTEAFF TGTGCCTGGTCCAGGGGTTTGGACACTGAAGCTTTCTTT
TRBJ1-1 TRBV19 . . CASSPGQLSTTEAFF TGTGCCAGTAGTCCGGGACAACTTTCGACCACTGAAGCTTTCTTT
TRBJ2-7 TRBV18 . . CASSPMGIVGVEQYF TGTGCCAGCTCACCAATGGGGATAGTAGGGGTCGAGCAGTACTTC
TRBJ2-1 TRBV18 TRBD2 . CASSPPWLAGGHNEQFF TGTGCCAGCTCACCACCGTGGTTAGCGGGAGGGCACAATGAGCAGTTCTTC
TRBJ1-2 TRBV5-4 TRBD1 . CASSPRDRYFSNYGYTF TGTGCCAGCAGTCCTCGGGACAGATACTTCTCTAACTATGGCTACACCTTC
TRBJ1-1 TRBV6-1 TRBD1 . CASSGQGGETEAFF TGTGCCAGCTCCGGACAGGGGGGAGAGACTGAAGCTTTCTTT
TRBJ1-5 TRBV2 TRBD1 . CASSGGQGGQPQHF TGTGCCAGCAGTGGAGGACAGGGGGGACAGCCCCAGCATTTT
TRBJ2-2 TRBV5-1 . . CASSLSGIDTGELFF TGCGCCAGCAGCTTGAGTGGCATCGACACCGGGGAGCTGTTTTTT
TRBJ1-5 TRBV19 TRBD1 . CASSITGTGDQPQHF TGTGCCAGTAGTATAACCGGGACAGGGGATCAGCCCCAGCATTTT
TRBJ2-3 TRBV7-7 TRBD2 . CASSLGSSGGTLSTDTQYF TGTGCCAGCAGCTTGGGGTCTAGCGGGGGAACCCTAAGCACAGATACGCAGTATTTT
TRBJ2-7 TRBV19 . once CASSLTTGTSSYEQYF TGTGCCAGTAGTCTAACGACAGGAACGAGCTCCTACGAGCAGTACTTC
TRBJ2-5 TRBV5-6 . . CASSLGTARTQYF TGTGCCAGCAGCTTGGGGACAGCCCGGACCCAGTACTTC
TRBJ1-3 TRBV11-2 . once CASSEQGAGNTIYF TGTGCCAGCAGCGAACAAGGGGCTGGAAACACCATATATTTT
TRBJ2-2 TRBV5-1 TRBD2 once CASSLPLAGGTGELFF TGCGCCAGCAGCTTGCCGCTAGCGGGTGGCACCGGGGAGCTGTTTTTT
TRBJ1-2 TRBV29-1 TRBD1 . CSVTTGVGGYTF TGCAGCGTTACGACAGGGGTCGGCGGCTACACCTTC
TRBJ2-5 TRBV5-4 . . CASTQDRQETQYF TGTGCCAGCACGCAGGACAGACAAGAGACCCAGTACTTC
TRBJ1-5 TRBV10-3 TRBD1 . CAISQGASNQPQHF TGTGCCATCAGTCAGGGGGCTAGCAATCAGCCCCAGCATTTT
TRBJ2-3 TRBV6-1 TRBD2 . CASNQREWGADTQYF TGTGCCAGCAACCAGCGGGAGTGGGGCGCAGATACGCAGTATTTT